Listed below are T cell receptor beta chains from one sample, sequenced in a study of T cell responses to AZD1222 COVID-19 vaccine. Some clones are missing from TCRdb's copy, which holds only in-frame ones; the method was immunoSEQ multiplex PCR. The sample holds 130,000 to 150,000 clones, about 92% seen once. The sequencing used peripheral blood, collected on day 0 of AZD1222 vaccination. These receptors were taken from an adult in good health. Both conserved end residues are part of each CDR3. A D gene is named only where the DNA matches it firmly. Not all rows give a size; the values are once, few, many and, for expanded clones, a class.

d_call,clone_size,j_call,v_call,cdr3_nt,cdr3_aa
.,.,TRBJ2-2,TRBV27,TGTGCCAGCAGTTTATCGGGCGGAGTGAACACCGGGGAGCTGTTTTTT,CASSLSGGVNTGELFF
.,.,TRBJ2-7,TRBV6-5,TGTGCCAGCACCCCGGATTTGTGGCCGACTAGCGAGCAGTACTTC,CASTPDLWPTSEQYF
TRBD1,.,TRBJ1-4,TRBV28,TGTGCCAGCAGTTCCCCGGGACAGCCTAACAATGAAAAACTGTTTTTT,CASSSPGQPNNEKLFF
TRBD1,.,TRBJ1-6,TRBV30,TGTGCCTGGAGTAGGGGCGGACAGGCGGATAATTCACCCCTCCACTTT,CAWSRGGQADNSPLHF
TRBD2,.,TRBJ2-7,TRBV10-3,TGTGCCATCAGTGAGTCGGTAATAGCGGGAGCGGGCGAGCAGTACTTC,CAISESVIAGAGEQYF
.,.,TRBJ1-3,TRBV27,TGTGCCAGCAGTTCTCTTTCTGGAAACACCATATATTTT,CASSSLSGNTIYF
.,.,TRBJ2-2,TRBV7-9,TGTGCCAGCAGCTTAGGCTTCGATAACACCGGGGAGCTGTTTTTT,CASSLGFDNTGELFF
.,.,TRBJ1-2,TRBV6-5,TGTGCCAGCAGCCCCGAAAACTATGGCTACACCTTC,CASSPENYGYTF
.,.,TRBJ1-2,TRBV30,TGTGCCTGGAAACCCGCCAGACCTAACTATGGCTACACCTTC,CAWKPARPNYGYTF
.,once,TRBJ1-5,TRBV30,TGTGCCTGGAGTAAAGGGGCTCGGCGGCCCCAGCATTTT,CAWSKGARRPQHF
.,few,TRBJ1-4,TRBV6-6,TGTGCCAGCAGTTACCGGGCCGTGGAAAAACTGTTTTTT,CASSYRAVEKLFF
.,.,TRBJ1-3,TRBV3-1/TRBV3-2,TGTGCCAGCAGCCAAGACGTCTCTGGAAACACCATATATTTT,CASSQDVSGNTIYF
TRBD1,.,TRBJ2-5,TRBV27,TGTGCCAGCAGTTTGACAGGGACCAAGACCCAGTACTTC,CASSLTGTKTQYF
.,.,TRBJ1-1,TRBV10-3,TGTGCCATCACCCGGACGGGGGACACTGAAGCTTTCTTT,CAITRTGDTEAFF
TRBD1,.,TRBJ1-4,TRBV18,TGTGCCAGCTCACCCAGGGGGGGATCAGAAGAAAAACTGTTTTTT,CASSPRGGSEEKLFF
.,.,TRBJ2-3,TRBV7-3,TGTGCCAGCAGCTTAGTATACAGAGCAAACTTAGGAGATACGCAGTATTTT,CASSLVYRANLGDTQYF
.,.,TRBJ2-7,TRBV6-1,TGTGCCAGCAGTGGAACCCCCGGGACACCAGGATCCTACTCCTACGAGCAGTACTTC,CASSGTPGTPGSYSYEQYF
.,few,TRBJ2-7,TRBV27,TGTGCCAGCAGTTTATTAGCAGTAGGCTACGAGCAGTACTTC,CASSLLAVGYEQYF
.,.,TRBJ2-7,TRBV5-4,TGTGCCAGCAGCTTGTCGTCCCGGGGAGGCCGCGGGTCGTCCTACGAGCAGTACTTC,CASSLSSRGGRGSSYEQYF
.,.,TRBJ1-1,TRBV27,TGTGCCAGCAGTTCTGGGGACACTGAAGCTTTCTTT,CASSSGDTEAFF
.,few,TRBJ2-7,TRBV10-3,TGTGCCATCAGTGAGAGGGGTGTGGGACCGAAGGGCGAGCAGTACTTC,CAISERGVGPKGEQYF
.,.,TRBJ2-1,TRBV5-6,TGTGCCAGCAGCTTGCGGGCGGGAAGAGGGTATGAGCAGTTCTTC,CASSLRAGRGYEQFF
.,.,TRBJ2-5,TRBV7-9,TGTGCCAGCAGTGTGGTGGGAGAGATCCAGTACTTC,CASSVVGEIQYF
TRBD2,.,TRBJ2-1,TRBV30,TGTGCCTGGGGCCTAGCGGGAGGCGATGAGCAGTTCTTC,CAWGLAGGDEQFF
TRBD1,.,TRBJ1-6,TRBV10-3,TGTGCCAGCAACCGGGACAGGGATAATTCACCCCTCCACTTT,CASNRDRDNSPLHF
TRBD1,.,TRBJ2-5,TRBV28,TGTGCCAGCAGTCCAACTACAGGGGACGAGACCCAGTACTTC,CASSPTTGDETQYF
.,.,TRBJ1-1,TRBV4-1,TGCGCCAGCAGCCTGACGGTCCGACTGATGAACACTGAAGCTTTCTTT,CASSLTVRLMNTEAFF
.,.,TRBJ1-1,TRBV30,TGTGCCTGGAGTGTGCATCAGGGGAACACTGAAGCTTTCTTT,CAWSVHQGNTEAFF
TRBD1,.,TRBJ1-2,TRBV6-5,TGTGCCAGCAGACGGGGACAGCTGAACTATGGCTACACCTTC,CASRRGQLNYGYTF
TRBD2,once,TRBJ2-1,TRBV28,TGTGCCAGCAGGACTAGCGGGGAGAATGAGCAGTTCTTC,CASRTSGENEQFF
.,.,TRBJ1-4,TRBV28,TGTGCCAGCAGGTACTCAAGGCAGGAAAAACTGTTTTTT,CASRYSRQEKLFF
.,.,TRBJ2-4,TRBV30,TGTGCCTGGAGTTTGCAGGGGGGCATTCAGTACTTC,CAWSLQGGIQYF
.,.,TRBJ1-3,TRBV4-3,TGCGCCAGCAGCCAAGATCGGACCCCCAGGAGTGGAAACACCATATATTTT,CASSQDRTPRSGNTIYF
.,once,TRBJ2-7,TRBV6-5,TGTGCCAGCAGTTACAGACCGTCTCGCGAGCAGTACTTC,CASSYRPSREQYF
.,once,TRBJ2-5,TRBV5-1,TGCGCCAGCAGCCCCATGGAGGCGGTCAAAGAGACCCAGTACTTC,CASSPMEAVKETQYF
.,.,TRBJ1-6,TRBV27,TGTGCCAGCAGTTTCCGGGACGTAGAATCACCCCTCCACTTT,CASSFRDVESPLHF
TRBD1,once,TRBJ1-4,TRBV24-1,TGTGCCACCAGTGATGTGGACAGGGCCGGTGGTGAAAAACTGTTTTTT,CATSDVDRAGGEKLFF
.,.,TRBJ1-2,TRBV5-6,TGTGCCAGCAGCTTGGCGGACTATGGCTACACCTTC,CASSLADYGYTF